The 6 T cell receptor beta chains below were found in one sample sequenced in a study of human T cells and chemical hapten exposure. Each CDR3 protein gets one entry after TCRdb re-called the RACE reads with MiXCR. The profile shows 45,000 or so distinct CDR3 sequences, 4.4% of them singletons. The time point is: healthy volunteer bleed at 2 weeks. Whole blood that had not been fractionated was the source of extracted total RNA. Sequencing was performed on whole blood. The receptors were sampled from a human donor in good health. Some clones in this sample may be carry-over from other donors' samples.

There are many counts of this clonotype. The V call is TRBV20-1, the J call TRBJ1-1; D unclear. V was trimmed by 4 bases and J by 1 base, leaving 16 bases between them. The CDR3 loop spans 15 amino acids. CDR1 and CDR2 from the germline V gene are DFQATT and SNEGSKA (reference sequence). CDR3 protein: CSATPYGKTNTEAFF. For the CDR3, the DNA is TGCAGTGCTACCCCCTACGGTAAGACGAACACTGAAGCTTTCTTT.

The gene calls are TRBV27 and TRBJ1-2; the D is unclear. Germline CDR1 MNHEY, CDR2 SMNVEV (reference sequence). This CDR3 spans 15 amino acids. V was cut by 3 bases and J by 6 bases, with 17 bases left in between. The CDR3 DNA follows: TGTGCCAGCAGTTTCTCCGGGGTCGGCTTGGATGGCTACACCTTC. The encoded protein is CASSFSGVGLDGYTF.

At least ten counts were recorded for this clonotype. V is TRBV28 and J is TRBJ1-1, with a possible D match to TRBD1 (5 bases). Trimming pared 3 bases from V and 7 bases from J, leaving 18 bases between. The length of the CDR3 is 15 residues. Germline values: CDR1 MDHEN, CDR2 SYDVKM. The CDR3 reads CASSLDIGGYNEAFF. The CDR3 DNA follows: TGTGCCAGCAGTTTGGACATTGGGGGATACAATGAAGCTTTCTTT.

This clonotype was detected many times. The CDR3 DNA sequence: TGTGCCAGCAGCTTATCCGCGGGGGGTGGCTACGAGCAGTACTTC. Translated: CASSLSAGGGYEQYF. The chain combines TRBV7-2 with TRBJ2-7; 8 positions match TRBD2. In germline, CDR1 is SGHTA, CDR2 FQGNSA. This CDR3 spans 15 amino acids. The ends lost 2 bases at V and 3 bases at J; junction bases unmatched: 6.

This clonotype was detected only a few times. The chain recombines TRBV27 with TRBJ1-1; D remains ambiguous. In germline, CDR1 is MNHEY, CDR2 SMNVEV (reference sequence). The CDR3 covers 14 residues. With 5 bases removed from V and 6 bases from J, the gap between germline ends came to 16 bases. The CDR3 coding sequence is TGTGCCAGCAGTCGCTTGGGGATCGACGCTGAAGCTTTCTTT. As protein: CASSRLGIDAEAFF.

This chain connects TRBV11-3 to TRBJ1-1, with a weak D call TRBD1 (5 bases). The CDR3 runs 13 residues. Germline CDR1 is SGHNT and CDR2 is YENEEA. V was shortened by 3 bases and J by 1 base, with 6 bases between the two germline ends. This chain's CDR3 is CASSFTGNTEAFF. The CDR3 DNA is TGTGCCAGCAGCTTCACAGGGAACACTGAAGCTTTCTTT.